Listed below are T cell receptor beta chains from one sample, sequenced in a study of CD8+CD57+ T cells in acquired aplastic anemia. TCRdb reprocessed the reads with MiXCR, giving one entry per CDR3 protein. The top ten hold roughly 42% of the sample, which has more than 250,000 distinct CDR3 sequences, approximately 86% seen once. The sequenced material came from sorted CD4+, CD8+, or CD8+CD57+ T cells (not recorded which) from PBMCs. Receptors were obtained from a human donor with aplastic anemia. Each CDR3 is given with its conserved first and last residue. Fields, in order: D gene, V gene, CDR3 protein. A D gene is named only where the DNA matches it firmly.

>-|TRBV7-9
CASSLAGAAYEKYF
>-|TRBV9
CASSAGTSGLDTRYTF
>-|TRBV6-5
CASGGLSYEQYF
>-|TRBV7-9
CASSFQRSGELFF
>-|TRBV7-9
CASGDGAGHTQYF
>-|TRBV9
CASSVACDTHNYQFF
>-|TRBV7-9
CASSLGLPGATDTQYF
>TRBD1|TRBV6-2/TRBV6-3
CASSRTGTYEQYF
>-|TRBV14
CASSQDRGMSRSF
>TRBD1|TRBV7-8
CASSFHPDRGNPPLHF
>TRBD2|TRBV5-6
CASSAGLAVDTQYF
>TRBD2|TRBV7-8
CASSLAGGHATKYF
>-|TRBV11-3
CASSLDLAGPNTGELFF
>-|TRBV7-9
CASSFGSAQNTQSF
>TRBD2|TRBV6-2/TRBV6-3
CASYGLAETYEQYF
>TRBD1|TRBV2
CASSSDRDSPLHF
>-|TRBV20-1
CSASIQFPDAFF
>TRBD2|TRBV2
CASSEGGGNDQDVQFF
>TRBD1|TRBV7-2
CASSLTGNTEAFFF
>TRBD1|TRBV7-3
CASSLILTGNTQAFF
>-|TRBV11-3
CASSFSGLRLVYGYTF
>-|TRBV10-3
CAISESGLTSTDTQYF
>TRBD1|TRBV7-2
CASSGRGGTYGYTFF
>-|TRBV7-2
CASSLNEGEAQYF
>TRBD1|TRBV19
CASSLQTGGYGYTF
>-|TRBV5-6
CASSFTISRNQPQRF
>-|TRBV9
CASSEGADTQYFEQFF
>-|TRBV7-6
CASSLNNEQFF
>TRBD2|TRBV7-8
CASSLNKREQYNEQFF
>-|TRBV2
CASSVEGDAHTEGYTF